Reported below is one T cell receptor beta chain. What it recognizes is unknown. Data came from immunoSEQ multiplex PCR; TCRdb stores just in-frame clones and leaves some out. This sample has about 100,000 clones; about 93% occur once, and the top ten carry under 0.7%. This specimen belongs to a study of siplizumab effects on memory and regulatory T cells. General observations from the study: A minor fraction of alloreactive clones, and no more, mapped to unstimulated subsets. Proliferating CD4+ or CD8+ clones, roughly 80-96% of them, lacked an assignable naive or memory phenotype. Memory cells seemed less diverse than naive T cells, which also seemed major contributors to the alloresponse. Versus 25% to 30% in controls, the mappable alloreactive CD4+ clones averaged about 70% Treg-derived with siplizumab.

The sequence derives from a human donor in good health. Sequences were obtained from Tregs sorted from blood.

CDR3 amino acids: CASSLARTGGTGELFF. The CDR3 DNA reads as TGTGCCAGCAGCTTAGCGAGGACAGGGGGCACCGGGGAGCTGTTTTTT. This sequence joins TRBV7-9 and TRBJ2-2; 10 positions agree with TRBD1. The ends lost 0 bases at V and 4 bases at J; junction bases unmatched: 2. Germline values: CDR1 SEHNR, CDR2 FQNEAQ (reference sequence). The CDR3 runs to 16 residues.